Listed below are T cell receptor beta chains from one sample, sequenced in a study of control samples from healthy donors and cancer patients. This table comes from immunoSEQ multiplex PCR, and its TCRdb copy is limited to in-frame clones, with some not included. This table has some 200,000 clones, roughly 89% appearing once. The sequencing sample was made of blood. Source of these receptors: a woman in her thirties in good health. Both conserved end residues are part of each CDR3. A D gene is named only where the DNA matches it firmly. Size is stated for part of the rows, as once, few or many counts, or as a class when the clone is expanded.

>-|-|TRBV4-1|TRBJ1-3|16
CASSQEVRGAGNTIYF
TGCGCCAGCAGCCAAGAAGTACGAGGGGCTGGAAACACCATATATTTT
>-|once|TRBV27|TRBJ2-3|14
CASSYGSTTDTQYF
TGTGCCAGCAGTTACGGGTCCACAACAGATACGCAGTATTTT
>-|-|TRBV5-6|TRBJ2-5|11
CASSFQETQYF
TGTGCCAGCAGCTTCCAAGAGACCCAGTACTTC
>-|once|TRBV2|TRBJ1-1|15
CASSQRQVEGTEAFF
TGTGCCAGCAGCCAAAGACAGGTTGAGGGGACTGAAGCTTTCTTT
>-|-|TRBV4-1|TRBJ1-2|14
CASSQTGRNYGYTF
TGCGCCAGCAGCCAAACAGGGAGGAACTATGGCTACACCTTC
>TRBD2|-|TRBV7-6|TRBJ2-7|14
CASSSERGPYEQYF
TGTGCCAGCAGCTCGGAGCGGGGACCCTACGAGCAGTACTTC
>-|-|TRBV6-5|TRBJ2-3|15
CASSRTGRSTDTQYF
TGTGCCAGCAGTCGCACAGGAAGAAGCACAGATACGCAGTATTTT
>-|-|TRBV5-1|TRBJ2-6|15
CASSLGYSGANVLTF
TGCGCCAGCAGCTTGGGATACTCTGGGGCCAACGTCCTGACTTTC
>TRBD2|-|TRBV19|TRBJ2-7|14
CASSRLAGGYEQYF
TGTGCCAGTAGTAGACTAGCGGGAGGGTACGAGCAGTACTTC
>-|-|TRBV6-6|TRBJ1-3|13
CASSYRAGNTIYF
TGTGCCAGCAGTTACAGGGCTGGAAACACCATATATTTT
>TRBD1|-|TRBV19|TRBJ1-3|15
CASSMGRGQGNTIYF
TGTGCCAGTAGTATGGGCAGGGGGCAAGGAAACACCATATATTTT
>-|-|TRBV28|TRBJ2-4|16
CASSPTQGGTKNIQYF
TGTGCCAGCAGCCCCACACAGGGGGGGACCAAAAACATTCAGTACTTC
>TRBD1|-|TRBV27|TRBJ2-7|13
CASSPDRGHEQYF
TGTGCCAGCAGTCCGGACAGGGGCCACGAGCAGTACTTC
>TRBD1|-|TRBV28|TRBJ1-2|12
CASRTGNYGYTF
TGTGCCAGCAGGACAGGGAACTATGGCTACACCTTC
>-|-|TRBV9|TRBJ1-5|15
CASSVEGGFNQPQHF
TGTGCCAGCAGCGTAGAGGGGGGATTCAATCAGCCCCAGCATTTT
>-|-|TRBV30|TRBJ2-7|11
CAWTGRYEQYF
TGTGCCTGGACCGGGCGCTACGAGCAGTACTTC
>-|-|TRBV18|TRBJ1-1|15
CASSPYRDKNTEAFF
TGTGCCAGCTCACCTTACCGGGATAAGAACACTGAAGCTTTCTTT
>TRBD2|-|TRBV2|TRBJ2-1|17
CASSELAGVLSYNEQFF
TGTGCCAGCAGTGAACTAGCGGGAGTCCTATCCTACAATGAGCAGTTCTTC
>-|-|TRBV3-1/TRBV3-2|TRBJ1-3|16
CASSHARAPSGNTIYF
TGTGCCAGCAGCCATGCCCGGGCCCCCTCTGGAAACACCATATATTTT
>TRBD2|few|TRBV4-2|TRBJ2-3|16
CASSQASGRGSDTQYF
TGTGCCAGCAGCCAAGCTAGCGGGAGAGGTTCAGATACGCAGTATTTT
>-|-|TRBV12-3/TRBV12-4|TRBJ2-1|13
CASSLTSNDEQFF
TGTGCCAGCAGTTTAACGAGTAATGATGAGCAGTTCTTC
>TRBD1|-|TRBV10-3|TRBJ1-2|15
CAISDPTGGDYGYTF
TGTGCCATCAGTGACCCGACAGGGGGAGACTATGGCTACACCTTC
>-|-|TRBV7-8|TRBJ1-2|15
CASSLDWAGSGGYTF
TGTGCCAGCAGCTTAGATTGGGCAGGATCGGGTGGCTACACCTTC
>TRBD1|-|TRBV6-6|TRBJ1-1|17
CASSRRDRGPLSTEAFF
TGTGCCAGCAGTCGCCGGGACAGGGGGCCTTTAAGTACTGAAGCTTTCTTT
>-|-|TRBV20-1|TRBJ2-1|11
CSARTDNEQFF
TGCAGTGCTAGGACCGACAATGAGCAGTTCTTC
>-|-|TRBV6-5|TRBJ1-2|12
CASSTGGHGYTF
TGTGCCAGCAGCACGGGGGGGCATGGCTACACCTTC
>TRBD2|-|TRBV18|TRBJ2-7|16
CASSPPVLAGSYEQYF
TGTGCCAGCTCACCACCGGTACTAGCGGGAAGCTACGAGCAGTACTTC
>-|-|TRBV7-2|TRBJ2-3|15
CASSLAMTATDTQYF
TGTGCCAGCAGCTTAGCGATGACGGCCACAGATACGCAGTATTTT
>TRBD1|-|TRBV19|TRBJ1-3|16
CASSAPGQGRGNTIYF
TGTGCCAGTAGTGCACCGGGACAGGGGAGAGGAAACACCATATATTTT
>-|-|TRBV5-4|TRBJ2-2|16
CASSLWGRLDTGELFF
TGTGCCAGCAGCTTGTGGGGGCGACTAGACACCGGGGAGCTGTTTTTT
>TRBD2|once|TRBV6-2/TRBV6-3|TRBJ2-7|14
CASSSGRPSYEQYF
TGTGCCAGCAGTTCCGGGAGGCCCTCCTACGAGCAGTACTTC
>-|-|TRBV3-1/TRBV3-2|TRBJ2-3|14
CASSQTSSTDTQYF
TGTGCCAGCAGCCAGACTAGTAGCACAGATACGCAGTATTTT
>-|-|TRBV14|TRBJ2-7|13
CASSQDRLYEQYF
TGTGCCAGCAGCCAAGATAGACTCTACGAGCAGTACTTC
>TRBD1|few|TRBV10-3|TRBJ1-1|12
CAISPDRERAFF
TGTGCCATCAGTCCGGACAGGGAGAGGGCTTTCTTT
>-|-|TRBV24-1|TRBJ1-2|14
CATSDWGDNYGYTF
TGTGCCACCAGTGATTGGGGGGATAACTATGGCTACACCTTC
>-|-|TRBV6-6|TRBJ1-1|14
CASSYSLGGTEAFF
TGTGCCAGCAGTTACTCCTTAGGGGGCACTGAAGCTTTCTTT
>TRBD2|-|TRBV5-1|TRBJ2-1|12
CASSGTSSEQFF
TGCGCCAGCAGTGGGACTAGTTCGGAGCAGTTCTTC
>TRBD2|-|TRBV7-2|TRBJ2-3|16
CASSLVLAGGSDTQYF
TGTGCCAGCAGCTTAGTCCTAGCGGGAGGGTCAGATACGCAGTATTTT
>TRBD1|-|TRBV5-1|TRBJ1-6|15
CASSLGDSRDSPLHF
TGCGCCAGCAGCTTGGGGGACAGTAGGGATTCACCCCTCCACTTT
>-|-|TRBV12-3/TRBV12-4|TRBJ1-2|13
CASSFGDTYGYTF
TGTGCCAGCAGTTTCGGTGACACCTATGGCTACACCTTC
>TRBD2|few|TRBV7-9|TRBJ2-5|15
CASSSSGGIQETQYF
TGTGCCAGCAGCTCTAGCGGGGGGATCCAAGAGACCCAGTACTTC
>-|-|TRBV15|TRBJ2-7|15
CATSRDQGTSYEQYF
TGTGCCACCAGCAGAGATCAGGGTACTAGCTACGAGCAGTACTTC
>-|-|TRBV2|TRBJ2-1|14
CASSEGVRRNEQFF
TGTGCCAGCAGTGAAGGGGTAAGAAGGAATGAGCAGTTCTTC
>TRBD1|-|TRBV7-6|TRBJ2-3|15
CASSLWDSSTDTQYF
TGTGCCAGCAGCCTATGGGACAGTAGCACAGATACGCAGTATTTT
>TRBD1|-|TRBV18|TRBJ2-5|17
CASSPLSGTGGQETQYF
TGTGCCAGCTCACCACTGAGTGGGACAGGGGGGCAAGAGACCCAGTACTTC
>-|once|TRBV15|TRBJ2-6|16
CATSRDVNSGANVLTF
TGTGCCACCAGCAGAGATGTCAACTCTGGGGCCAACGTCCTGACTTTC
>TRBD2|-|TRBV19|TRBJ2-1|15
CASSRGAGVYNEQFF
TGTGCCAGTAGTAGGGGCGCGGGAGTCTACAATGAGCAGTTCTTC
>TRBD1|once|TRBV18|TRBJ1-1|14
CASSPTGKNTEAFF
TGTGCCAGCTCACCGACAGGGAAGAACACTGAAGCTTTCTTT
>-|-|TRBV11-3|TRBJ1-1|14
CASSLAGINTEAFF
TGTGCCAGCAGCTTAGCAGGGATAAACACTGAAGCTTTCTTT
>-|few|TRBV21-1|TRBJ2-7|14
CASSTDRGPYEQYF
TGTGCCAGCAGCACGGACAGGGGGCCGTACGAGCAGTACTTC
>TRBD1|few|TRBV19|TRBJ2-1|13
CASRDSHYNEQFF
TGTGCCAGCCGGGACAGCCACTATAATGAGCAGTTCTTC
>-|-|TRBV13|TRBJ2-5|12
CASSNRAETQYF
TGTGCCAGCAGCAACAGAGCAGAGACCCAGTACTTC
>TRBD2|-|TRBV2|TRBJ2-3|15
CASSPAGGWTDTQYF
TGTGCCAGCAGTCCAGCGGGGGGATGGACAGATACGCAGTATTTT
>-|-|TRBV2|TRBJ1-3|15
CASSESGRPGNTIYF
TGTGCCAGCAGTGAGTCAGGGCGACCTGGAAACACCATATATTTT
>TRBD1|-|TRBV19|TRBJ2-7|13
CASSIRGHDEQYF
TGTGCCAGTAGTATCAGGGGGCACGACGAGCAGTACTTC